This record covers a single TCR beta chain. TCRdb keeps only in-frame clones here, not all; method: immunoSEQ multiplex PCR. Found here are 75,000 to 80,000 clones, 80% to 90% of them singletons; the top ten hold approximately 0.5%. This entry comes from a study of OX40 agonist ivuxolimab in advanced cancers. CDR3 length: 15 amino acids. V was pared by 4 bases and J by 0 bases, with 4 bases of the junction left unmatched. CDR1 MDHEN and CDR2 SYDVKM come from the germline V gene. The gene calls are TRBV28 and TRBJ1-1; 8 bases line up with TRBD1. Source: CD4+ or CD8+ T cells sorted from blood, taken in a trial of the OX40 agonist ivuxolimab. This clonotype was obtained from an adult with an advanced solid tumor such as melanoma, head and neck, liver or kidney cancer. For the CDR3, the DNA is TGTGCCAGCAGTTCGACAGGGGTCCTGAACACTGAAGCTTTCTTT. Protein product: CASSSTGVLNTEAFF.